This T cell receptor (beta chain) was identified during a study of control samples from healthy donors and cancer patients. The CDR3 is 15 residues long. V lost 1 base and J 5 bases, leaving 12 bases between the germline ends. In germline, CDR1 is SGHRS, CDR2 YFSETQ. The repertoire was sequenced with immunoSEQ multiplex PCR; TCRdb's copy has only in-frame clones and lacks some. The profile shows tens of thousands of clones, 65% to 85% of them singletons. The sequence came from a man aged 65 to 85 with lung cancer. This chain uses TRBV5-1 with TRBJ2-2; perhaps TRBD1 as D (5 bases). Sequencing was carried out using PBMCs. CDR3 DNA sequence: TGCGCCAGCAGCTTGCTGCAGGGCTGGACCGGGGAGCTGTTTTTT. Its protein is CASSLLQGWTGELFF.